Sequencing of this TCR beta chain was carried out in a study of T cell responses to AZD1222 COVID-19 vaccine. The study, taken as a whole, reports: A rise in Spike-specific TCR breadth and depth followed two AZD1222 doses. Reports indicate that nearly half of spike-specific TCRs are directed at unmutated variant regions. Baseline seropositivity characterized only a handful of AZD1222 recipients. Clonal diversity was possibly underestimated, and white British individuals and females predominated among donors.

Of note for this clone: Its antigen remains unknown.

V was shortened by 1 base and J by 4 bases, with 16 bases between the two germline ends. There are 17 residues in the CDR3. Germline values: CDR1 LGHNA, CDR2 YSLEER. TCRdb's table, derived via immunoSEQ multiplex PCR, lists solely in-frame clones and lacks some. The data hold around 60,000 clones, with about 93% observed a single time. The receptor's source is an adult who received the MenACWY meningococcal vaccine as a control. This chain connects TRBV4-3 to TRBJ2-2; D gene ambiguous. The material was peripheral blood, obtained 28 days after the second dose of the MenACWY control vaccine. In DNA form, the CDR3 reads TGCGCCAGCAGCCAAGTTGGCAGAGGCCGGGCCACCGGGGAGCTGTTTTTT. Translation: CASSQVGRGRATGELFF.